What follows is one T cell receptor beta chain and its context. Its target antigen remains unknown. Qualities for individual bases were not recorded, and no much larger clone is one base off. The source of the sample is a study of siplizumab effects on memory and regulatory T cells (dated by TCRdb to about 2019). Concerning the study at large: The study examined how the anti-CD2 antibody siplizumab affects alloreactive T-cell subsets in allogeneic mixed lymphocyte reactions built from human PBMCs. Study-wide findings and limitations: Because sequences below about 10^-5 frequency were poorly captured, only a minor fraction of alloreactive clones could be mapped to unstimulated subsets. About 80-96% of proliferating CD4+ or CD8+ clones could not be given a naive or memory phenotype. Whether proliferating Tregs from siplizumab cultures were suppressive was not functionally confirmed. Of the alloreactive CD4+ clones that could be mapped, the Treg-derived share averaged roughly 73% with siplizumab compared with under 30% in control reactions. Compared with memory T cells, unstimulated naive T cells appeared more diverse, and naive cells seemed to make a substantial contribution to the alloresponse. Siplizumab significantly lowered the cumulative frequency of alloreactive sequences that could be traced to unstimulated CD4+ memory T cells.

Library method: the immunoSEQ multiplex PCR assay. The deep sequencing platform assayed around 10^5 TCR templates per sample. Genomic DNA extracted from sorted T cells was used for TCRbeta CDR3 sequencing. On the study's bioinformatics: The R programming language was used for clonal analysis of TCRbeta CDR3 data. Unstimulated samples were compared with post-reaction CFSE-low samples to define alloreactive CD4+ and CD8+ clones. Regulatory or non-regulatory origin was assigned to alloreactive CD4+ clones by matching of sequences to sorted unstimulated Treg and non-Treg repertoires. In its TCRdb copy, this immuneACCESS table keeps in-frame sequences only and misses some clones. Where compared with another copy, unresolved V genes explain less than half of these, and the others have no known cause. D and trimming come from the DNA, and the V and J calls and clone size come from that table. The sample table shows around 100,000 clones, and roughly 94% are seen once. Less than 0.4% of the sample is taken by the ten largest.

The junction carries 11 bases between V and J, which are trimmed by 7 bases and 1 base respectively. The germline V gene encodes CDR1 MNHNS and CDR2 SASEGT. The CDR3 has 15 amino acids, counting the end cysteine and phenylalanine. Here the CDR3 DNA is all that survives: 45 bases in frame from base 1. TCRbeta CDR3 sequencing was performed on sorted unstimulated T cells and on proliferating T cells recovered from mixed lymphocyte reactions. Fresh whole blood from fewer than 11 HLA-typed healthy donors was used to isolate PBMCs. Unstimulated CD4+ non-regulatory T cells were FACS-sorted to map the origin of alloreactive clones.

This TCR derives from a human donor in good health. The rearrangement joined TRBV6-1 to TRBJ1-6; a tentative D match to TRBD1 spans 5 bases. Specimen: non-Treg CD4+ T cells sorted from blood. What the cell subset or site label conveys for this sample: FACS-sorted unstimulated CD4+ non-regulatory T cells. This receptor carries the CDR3 CASNRGASYNSPLHF. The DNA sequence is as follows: TGTGCCAGCAACCGGGGCGCGTCCTATAATTCACCCCTCCACTTT.